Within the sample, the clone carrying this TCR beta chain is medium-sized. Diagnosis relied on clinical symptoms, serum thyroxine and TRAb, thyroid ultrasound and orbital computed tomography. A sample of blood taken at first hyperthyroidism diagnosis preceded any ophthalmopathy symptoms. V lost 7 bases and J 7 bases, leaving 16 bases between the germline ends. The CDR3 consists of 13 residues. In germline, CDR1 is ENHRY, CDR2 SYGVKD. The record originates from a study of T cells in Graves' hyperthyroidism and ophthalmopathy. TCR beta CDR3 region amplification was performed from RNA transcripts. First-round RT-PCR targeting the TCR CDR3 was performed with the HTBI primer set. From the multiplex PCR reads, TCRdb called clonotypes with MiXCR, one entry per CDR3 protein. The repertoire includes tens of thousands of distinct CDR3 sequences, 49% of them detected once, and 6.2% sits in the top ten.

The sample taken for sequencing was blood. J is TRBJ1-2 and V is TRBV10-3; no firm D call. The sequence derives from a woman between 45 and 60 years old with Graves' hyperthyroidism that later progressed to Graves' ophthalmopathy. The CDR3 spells CAITGEGNIGYTF. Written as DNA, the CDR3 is TGTGCCATCACCGGGGAGGGTAACATTGGCTACACCTTC.